What follows are 24 T cell receptor beta chains derived from one specimen sequenced in a study of shared clonotypes between healthy human individuals. Data came from immunoSEQ multiplex PCR; TCRdb stores just in-frame clones and leaves some out. This table has approximately 510,000 clones, 70% to 80% appearing once. Sequenced sample: PBMCs. All receptors come from a woman aged 35 to 49 in good health. Some clones in this sample may be carry-over from other donors' samples.

The chain couples TRBV2 to TRBJ2-7; D may be TRBD1 (5 bases). Germline V lookup: CDR1 SNHLY, CDR2 FYNNEI. Trimming pared 4 bases from V and 6 bases from J, leaving 16 bases between. The CDR3 sequence is 14 residues long. The CDR3, as DNA: TGTGCCAGCAGTGGACAGCCTGGGAATTCCGAGCAGTACTTC. Encoded protein: CASSGQPGNSEQYF.

This chain links TRBV6-4 with TRBJ2-1; no clear D gene. The CDR3 runs to 15 residues. Germline assignment: CDR1 MRHNA and CDR2 SNTAGT. V dropped 0 bases and J dropped 6 bases, with 12 bases sitting between them. CDR3 DNA: TGTGCCAGCAGTGACTCGACTTTTGACATCAATGAGCAGTTCTTC. Protein: CASSDSTFDINEQFF.

This clone was detected only once. The V and J genes are TRBV4-3 and TRBJ1-2; D gene uncertain. Germline lookup yields CDR1 LGHNA and CDR2 YSLEER. The CDR3 length is 15 residues. Trimming left V 0 bases short and J 2 bases short, with 10 bases between. The chain's CDR3 is CASSQEHRWNYGYTF. CDR3 DNA: TGCGCCAGCAGCCAAGAGCATAGGTGGAACTATGGCTACACCTTC.

The chain joins TRBV2 to TRBJ1-1; D call uncertain. Germline V CDR1 and CDR2: SNHLY, FYNNEI. The V end was cut by 8 bases, the J end by 7 bases, with 14 bases between. This CDR3 comprises 12 residues. Here the CDR3 DNA reads TGTGCCAGCTATTCTGCGGGAAGTGAAGCTTTCTTT. Protein product: CASYSAGSEAFF.

The chain joins TRBV7-9 to TRBJ1-2; D is unresolved. The CDR3 extends over 13 amino acids. Germline CDR1 reads SEHNR; CDR2 reads FQNEAQ (reference sequence). Deletions cut 0 bases from V and 6 bases from J, with 8 bases between. This CDR3 is CASSLAGLDGYTF. CDR3 sequence (DNA): TGTGCCAGCAGCTTAGCTGGCCTGGATGGCTACACCTTC.

This clone came up a few times. V is TRBV19 and J is TRBJ2-7, with D perhaps being TRBD1 or TRBD2 (5 bases each). Germline CDR1 reads LNHDA; CDR2 reads SQIVND (reference sequence). The CDR3 has 14 amino acids. Trimming took off 6 bases at V and 9 bases at J, with 21 bases between the two ends. CDR3 bases: TGTGCCAGTAGCCCGGGGACCCTACGAGTTGGGCAGTACTTC. Translating gives CASSPGTLRVGQYF.

This chain uses TRBV9 with TRBJ1-6; D remains unclear. The CDR3 sequence is 15 residues long. The germline CDR1 and CDR2 sequences are SGDLS and YYNGEE. Deletions cut 3 bases from V and 10 bases from J, with 17 bases between. CDR3 residues: CASSATMSLGSPLHF. CDR3 nucleotide sequence: TGTGCCAGCAGCGCCACAATGTCACTCGGGTCACCCCTCCACTTT.

The chain recombines TRBV6-1 with TRBJ1-2; possible D gene TRBD1, 5 bases. Trimming stripped 5 bases from V and 0 bases from J, with 10 bases between. This CDR3 has 14 residues. Germline V gives CDR1 MNHNS, CDR2 SASEGT. CDR3 DNA sequence: TGTGCCAGCAGTCCGGGACCCACTAACTATGGCTACACCTTC. Protein sequence: CASSPGPTNYGYTF.

This chain uses TRBV5-1 with TRBJ1-3; D may be TRBD1 (5 bases). Germline V lookup: CDR1 SGHRS, CDR2 YFSETQ. Trimming took 3 bases from V and 0 from J, leaving 10 bases between them. The CDR3 extends over 15 amino acids. CDR3 coding DNA: TGCGCCAGCAGCTCAACAGGAGTCTCTGGAAACACCATATATTTT. This sequence encodes CASSSTGVSGNTIYF. Drawing the rest from reference TRBV5-1 and TRBJ1-3, the complete variable domain is KAGVTQTPRYLIKTRGQQVTLSCSPISGHRSVSWYQQTPGQGLQFLFEYFSETQRNKGNFPGRFSGRQFSNSRSEMNVSTLELGDSALYLCASSSTGVSGNTIYFGEGSWLTVV.

The rearrangement uses TRBV5-4 and TRBJ1-1; D is unclear. The V gene lost 0 bases and the J gene lost 8 bases, with 14 bases spanning the gap. The germline gives CDR1 SGHNT, CDR2 YYREEE (reference sequence). The CDR3 runs to 14 residues. Written as DNA, the CDR3 is TGTGCCAGCAGCTTGGAACGCAGAGAGACAGAAGCTTTCTTT. Protein: CASSLERRETEAFF.

This clone was seen a single time. V and J are TRBV5-1 and TRBJ2-5, with D possibly being TRBD1 (7 bases). TRBJ2-7 matches the DNA end more closely, so the J call is doubtful. The CDR3 is 15 amino acids. Germline V gene sequence: CDR1 SGHRS, CDR2 YFSETQ. CDR3 in amino acids: CASSPGGLISYEQYF. CDR3 nucleotides: TGCGCCAGCAGCCCAGGGGGACTGATCTCCTACGAGCAGTACTTC.

The J gene is TRBJ1-4, the V gene TRBV7-9; D not resolved. Germline CDR1 and CDR2: SEHNR and FQNEAQ (reference sequence). This CDR3 has 15 amino acids. Trimming took 2 bases from V and 5 from J, leaving 12 bases between them. The DNA for the CDR3 is TGTGCCAGCAGCTTACCCGGGAACTCGAATGAAAAACTGTTTTTT. Encoded protein: CASSLPGNSNEKLFF.

At least ten counts were recorded for this clone. V is TRBV15 and J is TRBJ2-6; D unresolved. The V gene's germline CDR1 is LNHNV and CDR2 YYDKDF (reference sequence). V was trimmed by 5 bases and J by 4 bases, leaving 12 bases between them. The CDR3 has 15 amino acids. The CDR3 nucleotides are TGTGCCACCAGCCCCCGGTCCGCCGGGGCCAACGTCCTGACTTTC. It codes for CATSPRSAGANVLTF. Filled out from reference TRBV15 and TRBJ2-6, the complete variable domain reads DAMVIQNPRYQVTQFGKPVTLSCSQTLNHNVMYWYQQKSSQAPKLLFHYYDKDFNNEADTPDNFQSRRPNTSFCFLDIRSPGLGDTAMYLCATSPRSAGANVLTFGAGSRLTVL.

The chain uses TRBV7-7 and TRBJ2-7; TRBD2 agrees at 9 bases. CDR3 size: 14 residues. Germline V CDR1 and CDR2: SSHAT, FNYEAQ (reference sequence). Germline trimming cut 5 bases from V and 2 bases from J; bases unmatched to any gene: 4. CDR3 in DNA: TGTGCCAGCAGCCCGACTAGCGGCCCCTACGAGCAGTACTTC. The encoded protein is CASSPTSGPYEQYF.

The CDR3 reads CASSPGQLYEQYF. The CDR3 DNA sequence: TGCGCCAGCAGCCCCGGACAGCTCTACGAGCAGTACTTC. The genes are TRBV5-1 and TRBJ2-7, with D perhaps matching TRBD1 (6 bases). The CDR3 contains 13 residues. The V gene's germline CDR1 is SGHRS and CDR2 YFSETQ. V lost 4 bases and J lost 3, with 11 bases in between.

Points on this clone: Other DNA sequences in this specimen translate into the identical CDR3. The V gene is TRBV19, the J gene TRBJ1-5, with D maybe TRBD1 (6 bases). The CDR3 contains 14 residues. Germline assignment: CDR1 LNHDA and CDR2 SQIVND (reference sequence). Trimming shortened V by 1 base and J by 4 bases, and 8 bases separated the two germline ends. The CDR3 here is CASSIGTANQPQHF. For the CDR3, the DNA is TGTGCCAGTAGTATAGGGACAGCGAATCAGCCCCAGCATTTT.

This clone came up a few times. V and J are TRBV28 and TRBJ1-1, with unresolved D. The germline V gene has CDR1 MDHEN and CDR2 SYDVKM. V was shortened by 4 bases and J by 1 base, with 10 bases between the two germline ends. This CDR3 has 14 amino acids. The CDR3 DNA follows: TGTGCCAGCAGTTCCCTTGTAGGGAACACTGAAGCTTTCTTT. Its protein product is CASSSLVGNTEAFF.

This clone occurred many times. The chain combines TRBV11-1 with TRBJ2-7, with 7 nucleotides matching TRBD2. This CDR3 spans 13 amino acids. J was trimmed by 5 bases and V by 6 bases; bases with no gene match: 7. In germline, CDR1 is SGHAT, CDR2 FQDESV (reference sequence). The CDR3 DNA is TGTGCCAGCAGGGGCGGGAGTATGAACGAGCAGTACTTC. Encoded protein: CASRGGSMNEQYF.

The gene calls are TRBV2 and TRBJ2-1; 11 bases are a match to TRBD2. The CDR3 totals 16 residues. Germline loops: CDR1 SNHLY, CDR2 FYNNEI. V trimming: 7 bases; J trimming: 5 bases; junction bases outside the gene matches: 10. As DNA, the CDR3 is TGTGCCAGCACCCTTCTTAGCGGGAGGGCCAACAATGAGCAGTTCTTC. Translating it yields CASTLLSGRANNEQFF.

This clone was detected ten times or more. This chain connects TRBV6-6 to TRBJ2-7; D gene unclear. Trimming took 0 bases from V and 3 from J, leaving 3 bases between them. Germline CDR1 reads MNHNY; CDR2 reads SVGAGI (reference sequence). This CDR3 spans 12 amino acids. The CDR3 reads CASSYSYYEQYF. For the CDR3, the DNA is TGTGCCAGCAGTTACTCGTACTACGAGCAGTACTTC.

The gene calls are TRBV7-2 and TRBJ2-1; D gene unclear. CDR1 and CDR2 from the germline V gene are SGHTA and FQGNSA. The germline V and J ends were trimmed by 3 bases and 6 bases, with 9 bases remaining between them. The CDR3 consists of 13 residues. The CDR3 nucleotides read TGTGCCAGCAGCTTTGGGAATGTCAATGAGCAGTTCTTC. This sequence encodes CASSFGNVNEQFF.

This chain connects TRBV7-6 to TRBJ1-5; a weak D match, TRBD1 (5 bases). V was cut by 5 bases and J by 6 bases, with 14 bases left in between. This CDR3 contains 14 residues. Per germline, CDR1 SGHVS and CDR2 FNYEAQ. DNA for the CDR3: TGTGCCAGCAGCCCAGACGGGACCCTTCAGCCCCAGCATTTT. Its protein product is CASSPDGTLQPQHF.

The chain has TRBV18 and TRBJ2-5, with a possible D match to TRBD2 (6 bases). Germline CDR1 reads KGHSH; CDR2 reads LQKENI. The CDR3 has 15 residues. The V gene lost 3 bases and the J gene lost 2 bases, with 13 bases spanning the gap. CDR3 sequence reads: CASSPGLVKQETQYF. CDR3 coding DNA: TGTGCCAGCTCACCGGGACTCGTTAAACAAGAGACCCAGTACTTC.

The chain joins TRBV28 to TRBJ2-6; 9 nucleotides align to TRBD1. Germline-derived CDR1 and CDR2 are MDHEN and SYDVKM. This CDR3 is built from 18 residues. Germline trimming cut 8 bases from V and 0 bases from J; bases unmatched to any gene: 11. The CDR3 spells CASGPPGQGSSGANVLTF. The DNA for the CDR3 is TGTGCCAGCGGGCCCCCGGGACAGGGCTCCTCTGGGGCCAACGTCCTGACTTTC. The full variable domain, rest sourced from reference TRBV28 and TRBJ2-6, is DVKVTQSSRYLVKRTGEKVFLECVQDMDHENMFWYRQDPGLGLRLIYFSYDVKMKEKGDIPEGYSVSREKKERFSLILESASTNQTSMYLCASGPPGQGSSGANVLTFGAGSRLTVL.